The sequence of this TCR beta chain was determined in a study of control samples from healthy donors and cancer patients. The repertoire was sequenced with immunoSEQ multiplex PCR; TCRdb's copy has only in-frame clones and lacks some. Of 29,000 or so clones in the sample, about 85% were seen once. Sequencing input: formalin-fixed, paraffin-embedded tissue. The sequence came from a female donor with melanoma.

CDR3 in amino acids: CASSGLTGRGNTIYF. The CDR3 nucleotides are TGTGCCAGCAGCGGTTTGACAGGTCGGGGAAACACCATATATTTT. This sequence joins TRBV9 and TRBJ1-3; D is perhaps TRBD1 (6 bases). Trimming pared 3 bases from V and 4 bases from J, leaving 14 bases between. Germline V lookup: CDR1 SGDLS, CDR2 YYNGEE. There are 15 residues in the CDR3.